What follows describes a single T cell receptor (beta chain). The data are from a study of cytomegalovirus exposure and HLA in healthy donors. Despite likely unrecorded immune exposures, the donors were nominally healthy at the time of sampling. There are 17 residues in the CDR3. The V gene end was trimmed by 2 bases and the J gene end by 4 bases; junction bases not matched to a gene: 10. Germline V gives CDR1 SGHTA, CDR2 FQGNSA. PCR was performed using 60 Vbeta and 13 Jbeta primers. In the study's own analysis: An analysis performed later counted around 80 million unique TCR beta chains (roughly 11 million of them shared). Sequencing used immunoSEQ multiplex PCR; TCRdb keeps in-frame clones, though not all of them. The V and J calls and clone size are taken from that table; D and trimming were inferred from the DNA. The sample contains about 120,000 clones, about 80% of which appear only once.

This chain uses TRBV7-2 with TRBJ2-2, with 7 bases that match TRBD2. The sequence derives from a female donor in good health and CMV-seronegative. What was sequenced was PBMCs. The CDR3 sequence: CASSLRFAGVGTGELFF. The CDR3 DNA reads TGTGCCAGCAGCTTACGATTTGCGGGGGTAGGCACCGGGGAGCTGTTTTTT.